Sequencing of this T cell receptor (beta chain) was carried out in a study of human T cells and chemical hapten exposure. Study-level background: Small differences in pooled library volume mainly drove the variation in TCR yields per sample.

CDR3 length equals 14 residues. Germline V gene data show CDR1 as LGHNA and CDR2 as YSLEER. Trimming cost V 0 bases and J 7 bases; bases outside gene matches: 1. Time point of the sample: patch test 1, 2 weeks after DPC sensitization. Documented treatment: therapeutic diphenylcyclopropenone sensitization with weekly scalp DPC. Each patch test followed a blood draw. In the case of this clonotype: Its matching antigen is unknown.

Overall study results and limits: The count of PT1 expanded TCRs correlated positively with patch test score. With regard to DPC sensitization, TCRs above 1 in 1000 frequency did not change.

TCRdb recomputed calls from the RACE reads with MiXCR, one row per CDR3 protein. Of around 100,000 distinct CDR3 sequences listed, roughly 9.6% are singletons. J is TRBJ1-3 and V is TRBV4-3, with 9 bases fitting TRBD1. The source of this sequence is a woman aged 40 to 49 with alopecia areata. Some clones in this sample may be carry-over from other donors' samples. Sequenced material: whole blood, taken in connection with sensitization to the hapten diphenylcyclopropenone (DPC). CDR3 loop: CASSQEDRGNTIYF. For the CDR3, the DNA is TGCGCCAGCAGCCAAGAGGACAGGGGCAACACCATATATTTT.